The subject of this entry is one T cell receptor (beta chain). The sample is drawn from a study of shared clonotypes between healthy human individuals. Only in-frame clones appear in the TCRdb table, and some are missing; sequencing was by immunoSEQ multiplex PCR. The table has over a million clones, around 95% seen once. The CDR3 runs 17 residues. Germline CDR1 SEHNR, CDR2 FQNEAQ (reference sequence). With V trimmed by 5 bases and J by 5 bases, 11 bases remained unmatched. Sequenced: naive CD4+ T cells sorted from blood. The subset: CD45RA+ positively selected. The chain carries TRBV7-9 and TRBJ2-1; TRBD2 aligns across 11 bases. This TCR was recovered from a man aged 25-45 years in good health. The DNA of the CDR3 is TGTGCCAGCAGCCCTGGACTAGCGGGTTATGGTGACAATGAGCAGTTCTTC. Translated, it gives CASSPGLAGYGDNEQFF.